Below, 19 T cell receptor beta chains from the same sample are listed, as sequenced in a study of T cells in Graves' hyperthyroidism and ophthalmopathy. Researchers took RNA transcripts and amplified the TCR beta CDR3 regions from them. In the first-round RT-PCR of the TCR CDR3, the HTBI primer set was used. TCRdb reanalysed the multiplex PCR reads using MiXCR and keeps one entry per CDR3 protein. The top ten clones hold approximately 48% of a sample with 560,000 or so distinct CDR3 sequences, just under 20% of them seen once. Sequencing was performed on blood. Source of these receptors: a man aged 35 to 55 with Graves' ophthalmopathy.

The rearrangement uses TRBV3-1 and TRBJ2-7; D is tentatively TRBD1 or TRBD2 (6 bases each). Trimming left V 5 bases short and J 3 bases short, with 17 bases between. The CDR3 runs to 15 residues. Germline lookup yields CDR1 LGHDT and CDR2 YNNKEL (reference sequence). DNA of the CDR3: TGTGCCAGCAGCTTTGGGGGGCCCCCCTTCTACGAGCAGTACTTC. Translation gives CASSFGGPPFYEQYF.

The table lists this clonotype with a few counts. The CDR3 spells CASSPLGTGMEKLFF. DNA for the CDR3: TGTGCCAGCAGCCCCCTGGGGACAGGGATGGAAAAACTGTTTTTT. The V and J genes are TRBV7-9 and TRBJ1-4, with 9 bases matching TRBD1. V lost 5 bases, J lost 8 bases, and 9 bases stayed unmatched. The CDR3 contains 15 residues. Looked up from germline, CDR1 is SEHNR and CDR2 is FQNEAQ (reference sequence).

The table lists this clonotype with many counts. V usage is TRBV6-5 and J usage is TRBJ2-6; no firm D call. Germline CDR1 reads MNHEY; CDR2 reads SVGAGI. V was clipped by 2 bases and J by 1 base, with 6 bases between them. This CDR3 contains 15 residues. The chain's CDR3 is CASSYVHSGANVLTF. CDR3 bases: TGTGCCAGCAGTTACGTGCATTCTGGGGCCAACGTCCTGACTTTC.

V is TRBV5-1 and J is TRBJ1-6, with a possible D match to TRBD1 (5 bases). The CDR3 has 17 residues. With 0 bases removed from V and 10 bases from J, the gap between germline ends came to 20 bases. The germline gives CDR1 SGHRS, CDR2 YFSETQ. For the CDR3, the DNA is TGCGCCAGCAGCTTGGACGGCAGGGTGGAGACTGGGTCACCCCTCCACTTT. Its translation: CASSLDGRVETGSPLHF.

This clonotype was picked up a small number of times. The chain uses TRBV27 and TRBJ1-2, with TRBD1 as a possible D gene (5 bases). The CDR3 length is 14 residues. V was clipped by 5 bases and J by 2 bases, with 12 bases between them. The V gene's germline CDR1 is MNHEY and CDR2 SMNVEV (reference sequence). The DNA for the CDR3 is TGTGCCAGCAGTCCCTGGGGCAGCAACTATGGCTACACCTTC. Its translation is CASSPWGSNYGYTF.

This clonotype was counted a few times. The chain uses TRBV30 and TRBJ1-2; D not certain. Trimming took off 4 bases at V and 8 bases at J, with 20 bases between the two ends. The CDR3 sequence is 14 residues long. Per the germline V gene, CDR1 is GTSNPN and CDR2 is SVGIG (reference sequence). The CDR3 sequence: CAWTVASTAEGYTF. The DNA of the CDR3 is TGTGCCTGGACGGTGGCCTCCACAGCGGAAGGCTACACCTTC.

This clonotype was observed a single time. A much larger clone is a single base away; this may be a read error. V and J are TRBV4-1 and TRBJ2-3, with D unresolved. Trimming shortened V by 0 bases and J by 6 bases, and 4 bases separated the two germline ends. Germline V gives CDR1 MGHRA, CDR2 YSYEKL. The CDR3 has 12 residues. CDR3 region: CASSQDQDTQYF. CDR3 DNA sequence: TGCGCCAGCAGCCAAGATCAGGATACGCAGTATTTT.

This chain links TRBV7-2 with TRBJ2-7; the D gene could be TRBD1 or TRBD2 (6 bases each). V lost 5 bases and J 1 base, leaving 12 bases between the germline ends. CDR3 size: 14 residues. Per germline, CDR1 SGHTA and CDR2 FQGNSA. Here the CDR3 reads CASSRGHQSYEQYF. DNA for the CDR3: TGTGCCAGCAGCCGGGGGCACCAATCCTACGAGCAGTACTTC.

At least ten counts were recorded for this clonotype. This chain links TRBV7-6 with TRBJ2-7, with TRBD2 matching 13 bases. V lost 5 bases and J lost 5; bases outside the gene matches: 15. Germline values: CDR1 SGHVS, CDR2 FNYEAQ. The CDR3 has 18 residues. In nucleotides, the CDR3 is TGTGCCAGCAGCGAACAGGGGACTAGCGGGACGTTTTGGAACGAGCAGTACTTC. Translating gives CASSEQGTSGTFWNEQYF.

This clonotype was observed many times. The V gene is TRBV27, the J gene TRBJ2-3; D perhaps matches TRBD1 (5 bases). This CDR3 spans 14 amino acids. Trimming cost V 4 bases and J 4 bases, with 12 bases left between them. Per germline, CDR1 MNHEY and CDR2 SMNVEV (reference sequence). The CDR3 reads CASSSFRDADTQYF. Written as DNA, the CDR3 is TGTGCCAGCAGTTCCTTCAGGGATGCAGATACGCAGTATTTT.

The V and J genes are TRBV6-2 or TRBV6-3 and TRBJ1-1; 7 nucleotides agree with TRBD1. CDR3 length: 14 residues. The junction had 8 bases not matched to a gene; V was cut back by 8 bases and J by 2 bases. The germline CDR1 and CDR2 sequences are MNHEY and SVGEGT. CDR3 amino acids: CASLSRGSNTEAFF. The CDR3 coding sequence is TGTGCCAGCTTGTCCAGGGGGTCCAACACTGAAGCTTTCTTT.

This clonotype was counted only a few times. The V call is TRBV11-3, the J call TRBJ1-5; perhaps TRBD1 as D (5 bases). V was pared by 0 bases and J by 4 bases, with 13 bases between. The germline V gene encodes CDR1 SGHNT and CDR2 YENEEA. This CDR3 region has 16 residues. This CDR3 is CASSLDHRGVNQPQHF. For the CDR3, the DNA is TGTGCCAGCAGCTTAGACCACCGGGGGGTAAATCAGCCCCAGCATTTT.

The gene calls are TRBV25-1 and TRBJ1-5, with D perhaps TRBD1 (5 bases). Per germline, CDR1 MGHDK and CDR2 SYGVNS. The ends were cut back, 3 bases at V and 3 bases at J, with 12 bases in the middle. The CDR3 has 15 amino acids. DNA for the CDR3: TGTGCCAGCAGTGAGGGGCAGGATTACAATCAGCCCCAGCATTTT. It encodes CASSEGQDYNQPQHF.

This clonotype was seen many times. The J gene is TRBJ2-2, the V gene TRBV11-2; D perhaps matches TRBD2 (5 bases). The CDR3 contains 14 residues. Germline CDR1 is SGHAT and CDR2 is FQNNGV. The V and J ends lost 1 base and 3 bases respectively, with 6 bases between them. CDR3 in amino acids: CASSLAGYTGELFF. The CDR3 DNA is TGTGCCAGCAGCTTAGCGGGGTACACCGGGGAGCTGTTTTTT.

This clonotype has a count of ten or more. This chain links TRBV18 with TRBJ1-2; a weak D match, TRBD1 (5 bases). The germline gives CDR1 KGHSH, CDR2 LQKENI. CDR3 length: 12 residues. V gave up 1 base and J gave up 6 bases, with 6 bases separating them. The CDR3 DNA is TGTGCCAGCTCACCACAGGGGAATGGCTACACCTTC. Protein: CASSPQGNGYTF.

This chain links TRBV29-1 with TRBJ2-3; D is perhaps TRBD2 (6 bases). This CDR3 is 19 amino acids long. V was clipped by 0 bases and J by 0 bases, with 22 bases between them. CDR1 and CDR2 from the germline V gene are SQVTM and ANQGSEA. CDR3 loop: CSVEDWGRTEISSTDTQYF. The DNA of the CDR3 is TGCAGCGTTGAAGATTGGGGGAGGACGGAAATCTCGAGCACAGATACGCAGTATTTT.

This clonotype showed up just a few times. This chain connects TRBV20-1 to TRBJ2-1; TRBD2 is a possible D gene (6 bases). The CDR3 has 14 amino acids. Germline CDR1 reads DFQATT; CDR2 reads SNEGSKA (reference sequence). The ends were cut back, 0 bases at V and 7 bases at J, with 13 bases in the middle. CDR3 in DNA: TGCAGTGCTAGAGAGGGGAGTGCGGGAAATGAGCAGTTCTTC. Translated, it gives CSAREGSAGNEQFF.

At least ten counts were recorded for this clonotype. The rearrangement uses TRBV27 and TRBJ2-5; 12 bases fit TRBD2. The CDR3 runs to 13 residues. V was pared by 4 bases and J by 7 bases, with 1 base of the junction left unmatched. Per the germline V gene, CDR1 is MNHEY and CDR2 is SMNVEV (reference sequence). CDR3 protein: CASSSGLAGTQYF. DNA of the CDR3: TGTGCCAGCAGTTCGGGACTAGCGGGGACCCAGTACTTC.

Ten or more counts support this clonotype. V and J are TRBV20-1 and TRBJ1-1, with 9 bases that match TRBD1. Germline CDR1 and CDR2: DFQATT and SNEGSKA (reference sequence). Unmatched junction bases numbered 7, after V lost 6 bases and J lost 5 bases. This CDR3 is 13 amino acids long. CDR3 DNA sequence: TGCAGTGCCAGGGACAGGGAGGAAACTGAAGCTTTCTTT. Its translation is CSARDREETEAFF.